This TCR beta chain was captured in a study of blood T cells in healthy people across ages. Study-wide points: Diversity figures based on one million T cells were deemed too low. With donor CMV status unknown, expanded clonotype changes were possibly confounded.

The second PCR ran about 6 to 12 cycles with a sample-barcoded 5' primer and J-beta primers. Every molecule of cDNA carried a tag from a template-switch adaptor with 12 random nucleotides. TCRdb analysed the 5' RACE reads with MiXCR anew, one entry per CDR3 protein. The table records about 1.5 million distinct CDR3 sequences, about 45% of them present only once. The donors, aged 6 to 90, were healthy Caucasians from Russia. This clonotype was counted once. The target antigen is unknown. The receptor's source is a woman under 30 in good health. Sequenced material: blood.

The CDR3 here is CASSLSGYPREPVPSSKNIQYF. Written as DNA, the CDR3 is TGTGCCAGCAGTTTATCTGGATATCCCCGGGAGCCTGTTCCGAGCTCCAAAAACATTCAGTACTTC. The V call is TRBV27, the J call TRBJ2-4; TRBD2 might be the D (6 bases). Germline V gene data show CDR1 as MNHEY and CDR2 as SMNVEV (reference sequence). V was cut by 0 bases and J by 2 bases, with 29 bases left in between. CDR3 length: 22 residues.